Reported below is one T cell receptor beta chain. As yet, its antigen is unknown. This entry belongs to a study of response to subunit inactivated influenza vaccine. Using its own MiXCR run on the RT-PCR reads, TCRdb lists one record per CDR3 protein. The data contain over 650,000 distinct CDR3 sequences, around 18% of them singletons. The V gene's germline CDR1 is DFQATT and CDR2 SNEGSKA (reference sequence). The CDR3 covers 14 residues. Study findings and constraints: With each seasonal influenza vaccination, the authors suggested, few new T cells are recruited.

The sample consisted of PBMCs from blood, taken approximately 5 days after vaccination. The V and J genes are TRBV20-1 and TRBJ2-2; no clear D. The TCR sequence derives from a man in his fifties who received an inactivated influenza vaccine. The CDR3 DNA is TGCAGAGCAGACCCCGGCGTCAGCGCCGGGGAGCTGTTTTTT. Encoded protein: CRADPGVSAGELFF.